This entry features one TCR beta chain sequence. No antigen is known for it. The V end was cut by 1 base, the J end by 4 bases, with 7 bases between. The CDR3 has 14 residues. CDR1 is MGHRA and CDR2 is YSYEKL in the germline V gene. Sequencing was performed with immunoSEQ multiplex PCR; in TCRdb, only in-frame clones are kept and a portion is missing. This sample yields 30,000 to 35,000 clones, of which roughly 80% are seen a single time; about 24% belongs to the top ten. This sample is drawn from a study of a mutant IDH1 vaccine in newly diagnosed glioma. Overall study context: First vaccine doses came 4-6 weeks after radiotherapy alone, or with temozolomide cycles.

The time point denotes: week 5, during vaccination. Each vaccine dose was 300 ug of mutant IDH1 20-mer peptide, with topical imiquimod. The clonotype comes from a man between 25 and 39 years old with glioma. The gene calls are TRBV4-1 and TRBJ2-2; no clear D gene. Sequenced material: PBMCs, taken from a glioma patient whose treatment included an IDH1 peptide vaccine. The CDR3 DNA reads as TGCGCCAGCAGCCAAGTCAGTGGCACCGGGGAGCTGTTTTTT. Its protein is CASSQVSGTGELFF.